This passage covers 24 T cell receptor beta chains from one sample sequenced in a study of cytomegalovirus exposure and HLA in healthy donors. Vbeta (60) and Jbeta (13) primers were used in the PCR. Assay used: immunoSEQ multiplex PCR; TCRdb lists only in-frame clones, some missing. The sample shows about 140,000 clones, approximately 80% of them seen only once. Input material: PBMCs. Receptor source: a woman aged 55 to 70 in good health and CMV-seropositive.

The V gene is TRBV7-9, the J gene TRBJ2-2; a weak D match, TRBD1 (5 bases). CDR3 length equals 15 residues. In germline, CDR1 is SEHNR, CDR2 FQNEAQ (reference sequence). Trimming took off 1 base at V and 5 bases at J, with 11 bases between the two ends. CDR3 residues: CASSLGGHWTGELFF. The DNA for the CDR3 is TGTGCCAGCAGCTTAGGCGGACACTGGACCGGGGAGCTGTTTTTT.

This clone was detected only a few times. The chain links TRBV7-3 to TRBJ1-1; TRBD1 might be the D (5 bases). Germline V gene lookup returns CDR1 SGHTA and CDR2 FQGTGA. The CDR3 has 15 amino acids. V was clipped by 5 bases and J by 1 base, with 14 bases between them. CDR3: CASSPTGDGNTEAFF. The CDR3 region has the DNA TGTGCCAGCAGCCCGACGGGGGACGGGAACACTGAAGCTTTCTTT.

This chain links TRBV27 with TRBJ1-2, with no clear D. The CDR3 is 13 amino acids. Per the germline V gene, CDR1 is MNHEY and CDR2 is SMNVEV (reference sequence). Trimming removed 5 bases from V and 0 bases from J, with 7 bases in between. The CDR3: CASSPLANYGYTF. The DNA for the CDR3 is TGTGCCAGCAGTCCGTTAGCTAACTATGGCTACACCTTC.

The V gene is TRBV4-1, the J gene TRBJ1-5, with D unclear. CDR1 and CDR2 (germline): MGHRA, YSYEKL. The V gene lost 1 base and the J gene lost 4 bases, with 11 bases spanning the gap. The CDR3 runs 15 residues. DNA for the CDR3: TGCGCCAGCAGCCAAGCTTTAGGAGGGAATCAGCCCCAGCATTTT. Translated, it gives CASSQALGGNQPQHF.

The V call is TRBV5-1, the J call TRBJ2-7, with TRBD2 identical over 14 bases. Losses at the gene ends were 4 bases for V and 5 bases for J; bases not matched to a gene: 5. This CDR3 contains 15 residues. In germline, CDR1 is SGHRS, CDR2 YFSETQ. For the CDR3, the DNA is TGCGCCAGCAGCCACGGGACTAGCGGGAGTAACGAGCAGTACTTC. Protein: CASSHGTSGSNEQYF.

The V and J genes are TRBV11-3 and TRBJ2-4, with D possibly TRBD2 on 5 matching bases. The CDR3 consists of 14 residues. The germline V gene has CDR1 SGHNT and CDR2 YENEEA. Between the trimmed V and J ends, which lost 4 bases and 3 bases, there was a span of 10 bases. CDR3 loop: CASSSREGKNIQYF. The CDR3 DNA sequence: TGTGCCAGCAGCTCCCGGGAAGGCAAAAACATTCAGTACTTC. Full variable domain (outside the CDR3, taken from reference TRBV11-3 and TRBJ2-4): EAGVVQSPRYKIIEKKQPVAFWCNPISGHNTLYWYLQNLGQGPELLIRYENEEAVDDSQLPKDRFSAERLKGVDSTLKIQPAELGDSAVYLCASSSREGKNIQYFGAGTRLSVL.

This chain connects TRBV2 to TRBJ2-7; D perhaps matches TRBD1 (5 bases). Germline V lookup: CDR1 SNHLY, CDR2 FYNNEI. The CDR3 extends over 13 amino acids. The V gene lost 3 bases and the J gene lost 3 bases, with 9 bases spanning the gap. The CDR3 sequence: CASSEGPVYEQYF. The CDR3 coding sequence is TGTGCCAGCAGTGAGGGGCCCGTCTACGAGCAGTACTTC.

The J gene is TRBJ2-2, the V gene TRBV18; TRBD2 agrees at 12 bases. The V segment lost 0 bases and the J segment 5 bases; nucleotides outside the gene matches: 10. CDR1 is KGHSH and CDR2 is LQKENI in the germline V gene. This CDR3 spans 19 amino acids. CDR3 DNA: TGTGCCAGCTCACCACCGGGCCTAGCGGGAGGGCCTCGGACCGGGGAGCTGTTTTTT. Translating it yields CASSPPGLAGGPRTGELFF.

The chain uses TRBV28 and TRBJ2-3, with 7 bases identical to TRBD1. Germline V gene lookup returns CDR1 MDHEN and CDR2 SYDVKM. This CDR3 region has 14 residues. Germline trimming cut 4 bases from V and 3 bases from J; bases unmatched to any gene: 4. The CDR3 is CASSSGGLTDTQYF. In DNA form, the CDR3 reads TGTGCCAGCAGTTCAGGGGGTCTGACAGATACGCAGTATTTT.

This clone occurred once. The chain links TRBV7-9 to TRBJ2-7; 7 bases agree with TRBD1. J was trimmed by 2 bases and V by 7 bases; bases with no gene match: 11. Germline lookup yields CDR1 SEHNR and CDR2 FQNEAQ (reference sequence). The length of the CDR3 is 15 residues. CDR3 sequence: CASTTGEKYTYEQYF. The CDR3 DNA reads TGTGCCAGCACCACAGGGGAGAAGTACACCTACGAGCAGTACTTC.

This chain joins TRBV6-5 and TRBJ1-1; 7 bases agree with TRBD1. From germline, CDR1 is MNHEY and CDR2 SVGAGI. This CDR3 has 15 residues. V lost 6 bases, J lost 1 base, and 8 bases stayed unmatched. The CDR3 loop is CASRLDRVSNTEAFF. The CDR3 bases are TGTGCCAGCAGACTAGACAGGGTTTCGAACACTGAAGCTTTCTTT.

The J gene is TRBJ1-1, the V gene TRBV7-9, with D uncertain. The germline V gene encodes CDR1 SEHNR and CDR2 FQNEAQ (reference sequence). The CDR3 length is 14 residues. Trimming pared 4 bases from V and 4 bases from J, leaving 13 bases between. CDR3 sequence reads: CASSSQSTGTEAFF. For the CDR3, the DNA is TGTGCCAGCAGCTCTCAGTCGACGGGCACTGAAGCTTTCTTT. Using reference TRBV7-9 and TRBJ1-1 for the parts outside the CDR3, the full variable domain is DTGVSQNPRHKITKRGQNVTFRCDPISEHNRLYWYRQTLGQGPEFLTYFQNEAQLEKSRLLSDRFSAERPKGSFSTLEIQRTEQGDSAMYLCASSSQSTGTEAFFGQGTRLTVV.

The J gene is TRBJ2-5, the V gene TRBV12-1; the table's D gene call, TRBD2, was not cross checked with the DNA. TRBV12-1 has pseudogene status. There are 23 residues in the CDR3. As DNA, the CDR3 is TGTGCCAGCAGCTCTAGCACAACTAGCGGGAGGGAAGCCGACGCTTTGTACCAAGAGACCCAGTACTTC. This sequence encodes CASSSSTTSGREADALYQETQYF.

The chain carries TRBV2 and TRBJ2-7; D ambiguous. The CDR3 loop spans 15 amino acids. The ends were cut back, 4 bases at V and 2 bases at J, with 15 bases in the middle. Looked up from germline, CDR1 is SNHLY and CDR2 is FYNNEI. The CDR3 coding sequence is TGTGCCAGCAGTGGTAGCCTCATCTCCCCCTACGAGCAGTACTTC. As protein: CASSGSLISPYEQYF.

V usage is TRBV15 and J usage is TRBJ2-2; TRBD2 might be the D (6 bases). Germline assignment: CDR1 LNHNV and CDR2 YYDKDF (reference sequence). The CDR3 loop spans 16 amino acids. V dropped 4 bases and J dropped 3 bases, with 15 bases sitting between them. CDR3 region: CATSTQAGWDTGELFF. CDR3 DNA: TGTGCCACCAGCACACAGGCGGGGTGGGACACCGGGGAGCTGTTTTTT.

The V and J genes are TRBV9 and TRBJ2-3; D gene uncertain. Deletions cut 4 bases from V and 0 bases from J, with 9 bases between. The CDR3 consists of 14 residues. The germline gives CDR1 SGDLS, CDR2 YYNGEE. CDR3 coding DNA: TGTGCCAGCAGCCTACGACTGAGCACAGATACGCAGTATTTT. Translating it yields CASSLRLSTDTQYF.

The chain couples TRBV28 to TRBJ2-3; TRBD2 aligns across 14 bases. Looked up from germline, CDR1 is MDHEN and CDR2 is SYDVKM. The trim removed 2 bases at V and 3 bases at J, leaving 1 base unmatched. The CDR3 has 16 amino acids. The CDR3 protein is CASSLGLAGGTDTQYF. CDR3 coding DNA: TGTGCCAGCAGTTTAGGACTAGCGGGAGGAACAGATACGCAGTATTTT.

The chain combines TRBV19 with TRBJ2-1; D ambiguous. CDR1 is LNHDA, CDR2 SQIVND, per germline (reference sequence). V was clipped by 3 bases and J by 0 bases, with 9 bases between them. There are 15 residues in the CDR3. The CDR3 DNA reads TGTGCCAGTAGTATGTTTCTAACCTCCTACAATGAGCAGTTCTTC. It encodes CASSMFLTSYNEQFF.

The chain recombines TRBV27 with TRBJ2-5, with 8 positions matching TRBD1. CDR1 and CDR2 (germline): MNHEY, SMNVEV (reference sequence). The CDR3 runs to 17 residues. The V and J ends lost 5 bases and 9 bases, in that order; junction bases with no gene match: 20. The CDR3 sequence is CASSQNPGQEVVRSQYF. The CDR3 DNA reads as TGTGCCAGCAGTCAAAACCCGGGACAGGAGGTAGTCCGGTCCCAGTACTTC.

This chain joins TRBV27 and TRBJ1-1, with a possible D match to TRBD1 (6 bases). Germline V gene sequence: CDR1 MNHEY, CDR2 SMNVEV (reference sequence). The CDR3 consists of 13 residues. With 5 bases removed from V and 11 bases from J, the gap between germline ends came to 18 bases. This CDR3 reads CASSLHRGAEAFF. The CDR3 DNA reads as TGTGCCAGCAGTCTACATCGGGGGGCAGAGGCTTTCTTT.

CDR3 in amino acids: CASSPLKTDTQYF. The CDR3 DNA reads TGTGCCAGCTCCCCCCTTAAAACAGATACGCAGTATTTT. This chain uses TRBV28 with TRBJ2-3; the D is unclear. Per germline, CDR1 MDHEN and CDR2 SYDVKM. The CDR3 loop spans 13 amino acids. V lost 8 bases to trimming and J lost 3 bases, with 12 bases between them.

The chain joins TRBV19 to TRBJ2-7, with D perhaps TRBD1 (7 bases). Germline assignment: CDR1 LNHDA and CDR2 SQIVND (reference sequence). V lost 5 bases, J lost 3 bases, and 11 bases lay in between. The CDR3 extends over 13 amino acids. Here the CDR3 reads CASSARGVYEQYF. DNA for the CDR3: TGTGCCAGTAGTGCCAGGGGGGTCTACGAGCAGTACTTC.

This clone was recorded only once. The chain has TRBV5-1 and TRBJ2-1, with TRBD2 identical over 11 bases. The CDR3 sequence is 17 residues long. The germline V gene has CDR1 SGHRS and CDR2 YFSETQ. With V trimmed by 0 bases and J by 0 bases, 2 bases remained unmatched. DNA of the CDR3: TGCGCCAGCAGCTTGGGACTAGCGGGGATCTCCTACAATGAGCAGTTCTTC. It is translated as CASSLGLAGISYNEQFF.

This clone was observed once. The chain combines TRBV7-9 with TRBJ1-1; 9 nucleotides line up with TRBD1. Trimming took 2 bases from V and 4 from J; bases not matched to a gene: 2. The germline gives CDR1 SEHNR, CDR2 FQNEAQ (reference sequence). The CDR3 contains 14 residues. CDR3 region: CASSLRQGGTEAFF. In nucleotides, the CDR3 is TGTGCCAGCAGCTTAAGACAGGGGGGCACTGAAGCTTTCTTT. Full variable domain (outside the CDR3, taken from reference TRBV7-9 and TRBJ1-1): DTGVSQNPRHKITKRGQNVTFRCDPISEHNRLYWYRQTLGQGPEFLTYFQNEAQLEKSRLLSDRFSAERPKGSFSTLEIQRTEQGDSAMYLCASSLRQGGTEAFFGQGTRLTVV.